Listed below are T cell receptor beta chains from one sample, sequenced in a study of neurological immune-mediated disorders. One entry per CDR3 protein, called by TCRdb with MiXCR from the 5' RACE reads. The table lists about 46,000 distinct CDR3 sequences, about 2% of them singletons. Sequencing was done on a sample of PBMCs. All receptors come from a woman aged 35 to 49 with multiple sclerosis. Each CDR3 is given with its conserved first and last residue. D genes are given only for firm matches.

CASSQDNTDSVSYNEQFF	TRBJ2-1	.	TRBV4-2
CASSDRTRGGTEAFF	TRBJ1-1	.	TRBV5-4
CATGRDRVAGELFF	TRBJ2-2	TRBD1	TRBV15
CASSLPNHNEQFF	TRBJ2-1	.	TRBV7-9
CASSQGRQGGGNTIYF	TRBJ1-3	TRBD1	TRBV4-1
CASSLLGGPYEQFF	TRBJ2-1	TRBD1	TRBV7-9
CASSQVLGEQYF	TRBJ2-7	.	TRBV3-1
CASSSPGVDYTF	TRBJ1-2	.	TRBV3-1
CASSLGVGGFYGYTF	TRBJ1-2	.	TRBV11-2
CASSQVLGQGPYEQYF	TRBJ2-7	.	TRBV7-6
CSATQGAGHWNTEAFF	TRBJ1-1	.	TRBV20-1
CASSVGQGANTGELFF	TRBJ2-2	TRBD1	TRBV9
CASSSRAIYGYTF	TRBJ1-2	.	TRBV6-2/TRBV6-3
CASSSVGTGIQWGQFF	TRBJ2-1	TRBD1	TRBV12-3/TRBV12-4
CASIITKDTTGLNYGYTF	TRBJ1-2	.	TRBV5-1
CSARTPRARNTDTQYF	TRBJ2-3	.	TRBV20-1
CASSLDSEAFF	TRBJ1-1	.	TRBV5-1
CASSSGTQGKETQYF	TRBJ2-5	.	TRBV5-4
CASSRTTGGSGNTIYF	TRBJ1-3	TRBD1	TRBV18
CASSLTRGWNTEAFF	TRBJ1-1	.	TRBV11-2
CASSWGDLNTEAFF	TRBJ1-1	.	TRBV5-1
CASSLERRGSYEQYF	TRBJ2-7	TRBD1	TRBV7-9
CASSLRGVNDGYTF	TRBJ1-2	.	TRBV5-1
CSASVGFSPYEQYF	TRBJ2-7	.	TRBV20-1